This TCR beta chain was sequenced for a study of T cells after yellow fever vaccination. As for the study in general: SMART-Seq v4 Ultra Low Input prepared libraries from low-cell fractions. General study points: Detected again after the booster were most primary-vaccination clones, at 96% CD4 and about 90% CD8.

Universal primer sites and UMIs were introduced during 5'RACE template-switching synthesis of TCR cDNA. TCRdb re-analysed the 5' RACE reads in MiXCR, keeping a single row per CDR3 protein. This sample has about 360,000 distinct CDR3 sequences; over 5% occur once, and the top ten carry 14% to 15%. Comment on this clonotype: Its target is unknown.

The CDR3 is 14 residues long. V gave up 1 base and J gave up 3 bases, with 10 bases separating them. Germline CDR1 MGHRA, CDR2 YSYEKL. This receptor was identified in a man younger than 45 who received the YFV17D yellow fever vaccine. Sequencing used PBMCs, obtained 5 days after the yellow fever booster vaccination. The V and J genes are TRBV4-1 and TRBJ2-7; D remains ambiguous. The chain's CDR3 is CASSQAHADYEQYF. The CDR3 nucleotides are TGCGCCAGCAGCCAAGCGCATGCCGACTACGAGCAGTACTTC.